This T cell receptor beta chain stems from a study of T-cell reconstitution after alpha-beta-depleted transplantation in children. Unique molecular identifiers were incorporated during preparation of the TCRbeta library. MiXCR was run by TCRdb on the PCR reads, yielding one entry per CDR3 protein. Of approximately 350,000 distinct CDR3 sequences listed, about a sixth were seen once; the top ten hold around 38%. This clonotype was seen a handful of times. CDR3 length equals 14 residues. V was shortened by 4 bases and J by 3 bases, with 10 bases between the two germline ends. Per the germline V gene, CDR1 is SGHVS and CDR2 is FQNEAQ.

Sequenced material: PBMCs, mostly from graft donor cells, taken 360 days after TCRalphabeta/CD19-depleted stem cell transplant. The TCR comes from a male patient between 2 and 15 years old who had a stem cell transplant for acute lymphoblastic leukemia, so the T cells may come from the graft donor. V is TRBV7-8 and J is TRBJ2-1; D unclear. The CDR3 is CASSSWTDYNEQFF. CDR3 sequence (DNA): TGTGCCAGCAGCTCCTGGACGGACTACAATGAGCAGTTCTTC.